This TCR beta chain was documented in a study of early T cells in non-severe SARS-CoV-2 infection. One entry per CDR3 protein, called by TCRdb with MiXCR from the 5' RACE reads. This table holds about 60,000 distinct CDR3 sequences, 8% to 9% found once. CDR1 SGHVS and CDR2 FQNEAQ come from the germline V gene. This CDR3 region has 15 residues. After removal of 4 bases from V and 5 bases from J, the junction contained 4 bases not matched to a gene. This clonotype came up many times. The source is an adult who was a healthcare worker with PCR-confirmed SARS-CoV-2 infection or an uninfected control (not recorded which). The sequenced material came from whole blood. The J gene is TRBJ2-1, the V gene TRBV7-8, with 11 bases identical to TRBD2. The CDR3 DNA reads TGTGCCAGCAGCTCCTCACTAGCGGGAGACAATGAGCAGTTCTTC. It yields the protein CASSSSLAGDNEQFF.